These 29 T cell receptor beta chains originate from one sample sequenced in a study of cytomegalovirus exposure and HLA in healthy donors (dated by TCRdb to about 2017). Receptor libraries were prepared by the immunoSEQ multiplex PCR assay. For the multiplex PCR, a mixture combining 60 forward primers for TCR Vbeta segments and 13 reverse primers for TCR Jbeta segments was used. TCRdb took this table from immuneACCESS and kept in-frame rearrangements with V and J called. Such tables lack part of the clones; where checked against another copy, unresolved V genes explain under half of the gap, and the rest is unexplained. The sample yields 120,000 or so clones; about four fifths were counted once. About 1.7% of the sample is in the top ten clones. Material: PBMCs. These receptors were collected from a man aged 18 to 29 in good health and CMV-seronegative.

The chain uses TRBV7-2 and TRBJ2-7, with 8 bases identical to TRBD2. Per the germline V gene, CDR1 is SGHTA and CDR2 is FQGNSA. Trimming cost V 3 bases and J 0 bases; bases outside gene matches: 4. The CDR3 is 15 residues long. CDR3 loop: CASSFERGISYEQYF. The CDR3 coding sequence is TGTGCCAGCAGCTTCGAGCGGGGGATCTCCTACGAGCAGTACTTC.

This chain joins TRBV5-1 and TRBJ1-2, with TRBD1 matching 9 bases. This CDR3 has 15 amino acids. The J segment lost 5 bases and the V segment lost 0 bases, leaving 5 bases of the junction unmatched. The germline V gene encodes CDR1 SGHRS and CDR2 YFSETQ. The CDR3 region has the DNA TGCGCCAGCAGCTTGGGGACAGGGGAAAAGTATGGCTACACCTTC. It translates to CASSLGTGEKYGYTF.

The genes are TRBV7-9 and TRBJ2-7, with no clear D. This CDR3 spans 12 amino acids. V was shortened by 3 bases and J by 3 bases, with 6 bases between the two germline ends. Germline V gene data show CDR1 as SEHNR and CDR2 as FQNEAQ (reference sequence). The CDR3 DNA follows: TGTGCCAGCAGCTTTCCCCTCTACGAGCAGTACTTC. Amino acid sequence: CASSFPLYEQYF.

This rearrangement joins TRBV2 to TRBJ2-2, with 12 bases aligning to TRBD2. The CDR3 contains 16 residues. V shed 6 bases, J shed 2 bases, and the junction held 4 bases outside the gene matches. CDR1 is SNHLY, CDR2 FYNNEI, per germline. CDR3 sequence (DNA): TGTGCCAGCAGATGGACTAGCGGGGTAAACACCGGGGAGCTGTTTTTT. Amino acids: CASRWTSGVNTGELFF.

V gene TRBV7-9 combines with J gene TRBJ1-4; 10 positions match TRBD1. The J segment lost 3 bases and the V segment lost 5 bases, leaving 6 bases of the junction unmatched. The length of the CDR3 is 16 residues. CDR1 SEHNR and CDR2 FQNEAQ come from the germline V gene (reference sequence). This CDR3 reads CASSPGDRGSNEKLFF. DNA for the CDR3: TGTGCCAGCAGCCCCGGGGACAGGGGATCTAATGAAAAACTGTTTTTT. The complete variable domain, with remaining parts taken from reference TRBV7-9 and TRBJ1-4, reads DTGVSQNPRHKITKRGQNVTFRCDPISEHNRLYWYRQTLGQGPEFLTYFQNEAQLEKSRLLSDRFSAERPKGSFSTLEIQRTEQGDSAMYLCASSPGDRGSNEKLFFGSGTQLSVL.

The chain recombines TRBV7-2 with TRBJ2-5, with unresolved D. The germline V gene has CDR1 SGHTA and CDR2 FQGNSA. This CDR3 has 11 residues. V dropped 6 bases and J dropped 5 bases, with 7 bases sitting between them. Here the CDR3 DNA reads TGTGCCAGCAGGCAAGCGGAGACCCAGTACTTC. It translates to CASRQAETQYF.

The chain is built from TRBV7-2 and TRBJ2-1, with 9 bases lining up with TRBD2. CDR1 is SGHTA, CDR2 FQGNSA, per germline. The CDR3 contains 14 residues. With V trimmed by 5 bases and J by 6 bases, 5 bases remained unmatched. CDR3: CASSQGLAFNEQFF. DNA of the CDR3: TGTGCCAGCAGCCAAGGACTAGCGTTCAATGAGCAGTTCTTC.

The gene calls are TRBV7-9 and TRBJ2-5, with D perhaps TRBD2 (6 bases). The J call is doubtful: the DNA matches TRBJ2-7 better. This CDR3 region has 15 residues. Per germline, CDR1 SEHNR and CDR2 FQNEAQ (reference sequence). The CDR3 sequence: CASSRHGGTSYEQYF. The CDR3 nucleotides are TGTGCCAGCAGCCGCCATGGCGGGACTTCCTACGAGCAGTACTTC.

The sample holds a few counts of this clone. This chain links TRBV29-1 with TRBJ1-1, with D unclear. Trimming took off 4 bases at V and 1 base at J, with 13 bases between the two ends. Germline CDR1 reads SQVTM; CDR2 reads ANQGSEA. This CDR3 is built from 14 residues. The CDR3 sequence: CSVGGGFSNTEAFF. The CDR3 DNA follows: TGCAGCGTTGGGGGAGGTTTTTCGAACACTGAAGCTTTCTTT.

The CDR3 region has the DNA TGTGCCAGCAGCGTAACAGGGGCGAGAGACACTGAAGCTTTCTTT. Its translation is CASSVTGARDTEAFF. This chain uses TRBV11-3 with TRBJ1-1, with 7 bases matching TRBD1. CDR3 length equals 15 residues. Germline trimming cut 5 bases from V and 3 bases from J; bases unmatched to any gene: 9. The germline gives CDR1 SGHNT, CDR2 YENEEA.

The rearrangement joins TRBV14 to TRBJ2-2; perhaps TRBD1 as D (5 bases). The germline V gene encodes CDR1 SGHDN and CDR2 FVKESK. The CDR3 length is 16 residues. The V gene lost 0 bases and the J gene lost 0 bases, with 8 bases spanning the gap. CDR3 sequence: CASSQDQQANTGELFF. The CDR3 DNA follows: TGTGCCAGCAGCCAAGATCAACAGGCGAACACCGGGGAGCTGTTTTTT.

This CDR3 is CASSLGLYSSYEQYF. The DNA of the CDR3 is TGCGCCAGCAGCTTGGGTCTATACAGCTCCTACGAGCAGTACTTC. The rearrangement joins TRBV5-1 to TRBJ2-7; D not resolved. From germline, CDR1 is SGHRS and CDR2 YFSETQ. V dropped 0 bases and J dropped 0 bases, with 10 bases sitting between them. This CDR3 comprises 15 residues.

The rearrangement links TRBV5-1 to TRBJ2-2, with 7 bases fitting TRBD1. This CDR3 is built from 15 residues. V dropped 4 bases and J dropped 5; count of bases not matched to a gene: 8. Germline V gene data show CDR1 as SGHRS and CDR2 as YFSETQ. The DNA for the CDR3 is TGCGCCAGCAGCACGGACAGGTCCGCAACCGGGGAGCTGTTTTTT. It translates to CASSTDRSATGELFF.

A note on this clone: Other DNA sequences in the sample encode the same CDR3. This chain uses TRBV6-1 with TRBJ2-7; TRBD1 might be the D (5 bases). The CDR3 has 14 amino acids. V gave up 0 bases and J gave up 2 bases, with 8 bases separating them. Germline loops: CDR1 MNHNS, CDR2 SASEGT. CDR3 in DNA: TGTGCCAGCAGTGAAGCTGACAGAGCCTACGAGCAGTACTTC. It encodes CASSEADRAYEQYF.

The chain is built from TRBV6-5 and TRBJ1-1; 9 bases match TRBD1. There are 13 residues in the CDR3. V gave up 5 bases and J gave up 5 bases; unmatched junction bases: 3. CDR1 MNHEY and CDR2 SVGAGI come from the germline V gene. This CDR3 is CASSHRGRTEAFF. In nucleotides, the CDR3 is TGTGCCAGCAGTCACAGGGGGCGGACTGAAGCTTTCTTT.

This sequence joins TRBV5-6 and TRBJ1-2; possible D gene TRBD1, 6 bases. V was trimmed by 0 bases and J by 6 bases, leaving 9 bases between them. Germline lookup yields CDR1 SGHDT and CDR2 YYEEEE. The CDR3 spans 13 residues. In nucleotides, the CDR3 is TGTGCCAGCAGCTTGGCGGCAGGGGATGGCTACACCTTC. This gives the protein CASSLAAGDGYTF.

V usage is TRBV9 and J usage is TRBJ2-3, with D maybe TRBD2 (6 bases). Trimming left V 3 bases short and J 1 base short, with 12 bases between. Germline loops: CDR1 SGDLS, CDR2 YYNGEE. CDR3 length: 15 amino acids. CDR3 sequence reads: CASSALGGGTDTQYF. CDR3 DNA sequence: TGTGCCAGCAGCGCTCTCGGCGGGGGCACAGATACGCAGTATTTT.

The chain carries TRBV19 and TRBJ2-1; 9 bases agree with TRBD2. Germline values: CDR1 LNHDA, CDR2 SQIVND (reference sequence). Unmatched junction bases numbered 14, after V lost 5 bases and J lost 9 bases. This CDR3 is 16 amino acids long. CDR3 region: CASSPPRGGAGIEQFF. CDR3 DNA: TGTGCCAGTAGTCCCCCCCGCGGGGGGGCCGGGATTGAGCAGTTCTTC.

The chain carries TRBV7-2 and TRBJ1-2; D might be TRBD1 (6 bases). The V end lost 7 bases, the J end lost 7 bases, and 25 bases lay between the germline ends. The germline V gene has CDR1 SGHTA and CDR2 FQGNSA. The CDR3 has 16 amino acids. The CDR3 nucleotides are TGTGCCAGCAACCGAAGGGGGGGCATTCCCTTGTTTGGCTACACCTTC. Amino acids: CASNRRGGIPLFGYTF.

V gene TRBV11-2 combines with J gene TRBJ2-1; a possible D gene is TRBD2 (6 bases). V was pared by 1 base and J by 8 bases, with 9 bases between. Germline CDR1 and CDR2: SGHAT and FQNNGV. The CDR3 runs 13 residues. CDR3 in amino acids: CASSLAPGDEQFF. In DNA form, the CDR3 reads TGTGCCAGCAGCTTAGCCCCGGGAGATGAGCAGTTCTTC.

The genes are TRBV19 and TRBJ1-1; TRBD1 might be the D (5 bases). In germline, CDR1 is LNHDA, CDR2 SQIVND (reference sequence). Deletions cut 5 bases from V and 5 bases from J, with 15 bases between. The CDR3 extends over 14 amino acids. CDR3 protein: CASSFDSFGTEAFF. CDR3 bases: TGTGCCAGTAGTTTTGACAGCTTTGGGACTGAAGCTTTCTTT.

The J gene is TRBJ1-5, the V gene TRBV6-6; tentatively, D is TRBD1 (5 bases). Germline V gene sequence: CDR1 MNHNY, CDR2 SVGAGI (reference sequence). The CDR3 covers 13 residues. V dropped 8 bases and J dropped 1 base, with 9 bases sitting between them. This chain's CDR3 is CASGRQSNQPQHF. The DNA of the CDR3 is TGTGCCAGCGGTAGACAGAGCAATCAGCCCCAGCATTTT.

This clone appeared a few times. The chain links TRBV5-1 to TRBJ2-5; D unclear. The V gene lost 2 bases and the J gene lost 0 bases, with 11 bases spanning the gap. Per germline, CDR1 SGHRS and CDR2 YFSETQ. The CDR3 runs 15 residues. The CDR3 DNA reads as TGCGCCAGCAGCTTATTGGTCGGGTACCAAGAGACCCAGTACTTC. Amino acids: CASSLLVGYQETQYF.

The rearrangement joins TRBV19 to TRBJ1-5; no definite D call. CDR3 length equals 14 residues. With 8 bases removed from V and 2 bases from J, the gap between germline ends came to 13 bases. CDR1 LNHDA and CDR2 SQIVND come from the germline V gene (reference sequence). The CDR3 region is CASGDPSGNQPQHF. For the CDR3, the DNA is TGTGCCAGTGGAGACCCCTCTGGCAATCAGCCCCAGCATTTT.

This chain uses TRBV19 with TRBJ1-1; tentatively, D is TRBD1 (6 bases). This CDR3 contains 13 residues. V was shortened by 8 bases and J by 4 bases, with 14 bases between the two germline ends. Germline V gene sequence: CDR1 LNHDA, CDR2 SQIVND (reference sequence). The CDR3 nucleotides are TGTGCCAGTGGACAGCCGGGAGGCACTGAAGCTTTCTTT. This translates into CASGQPGGTEAFF.

V gene TRBV6-1 combines with J gene TRBJ2-7; TRBD1 matches at 10 bases. Per germline, CDR1 MNHNS and CDR2 SASEGT. The CDR3 contains 13 residues. V lost 10 bases, J lost 4 bases, and 7 bases stayed unmatched. DNA of the CDR3: TGTGCCATCGGCCGGGACAGGGGTTACGAGCAGTACTTC. Amino acid sequence: CAIGRDRGYEQYF.

About this clone: The identical CDR3 is also encoded by other nucleotide sequences in the sample. This chain joins TRBV25-1 and TRBJ2-5; TRBD1 agrees at 10 bases. This CDR3 region has 15 residues. Germline loops: CDR1 MGHDK, CDR2 SYGVNS. Losses at the gene ends were 2 bases for V and 4 bases for J; bases not matched to a gene: 4. Here the CDR3 DNA reads TGTGCCAGCAGTGAACCCAGGACAGGGGGAGAGACCCAGTACTTC. This encodes CASSEPRTGGETQYF.

The DNA of the CDR3 is TGTGCCAGCAGCGTAATTGGAAGCAGGGGTTCTAACAATGAGCAGTTCTTC. Translation: CASSVIGSRGSNNEQFF. The rearrangement links TRBV9 to TRBJ2-1; D might be TRBD1 (6 bases). CDR3 length: 17 residues. Per the germline V gene, CDR1 is SGDLS and CDR2 is YYNGEE. Deletions cut 1 base from V and 5 bases from J, with 19 bases between.

This clone was counted between two and nine times. The V and J genes are TRBV15 and TRBJ2-3; 7 positions agree with TRBD1. J gave up 5 bases and V 3 bases, and 8 bases lay outside the gene matches. The V gene's germline CDR1 is LNHNV and CDR2 YYDKDF (reference sequence). This CDR3 region has 15 residues. CDR3 nucleotide sequence: TGTGCCACCAGCAGTGTTGACAGGGCAAAAGATACGCAGTATTTT. Its protein product is CATSSVDRAKDTQYF.